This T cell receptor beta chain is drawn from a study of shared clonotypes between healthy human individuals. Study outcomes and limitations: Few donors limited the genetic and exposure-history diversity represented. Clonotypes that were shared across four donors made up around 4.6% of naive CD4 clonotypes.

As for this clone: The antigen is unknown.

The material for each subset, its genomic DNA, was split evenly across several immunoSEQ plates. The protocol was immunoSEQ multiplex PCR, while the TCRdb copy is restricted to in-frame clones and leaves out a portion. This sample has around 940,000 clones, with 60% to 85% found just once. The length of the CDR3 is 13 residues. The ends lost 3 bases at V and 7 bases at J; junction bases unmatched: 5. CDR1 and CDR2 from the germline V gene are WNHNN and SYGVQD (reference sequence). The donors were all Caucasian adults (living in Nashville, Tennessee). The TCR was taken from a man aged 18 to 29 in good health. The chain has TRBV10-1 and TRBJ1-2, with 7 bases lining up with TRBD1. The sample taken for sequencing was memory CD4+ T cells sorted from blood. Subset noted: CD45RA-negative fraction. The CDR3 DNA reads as TGCGCCAGCAGTGATTCCGACAGGGTTGGCTACACCTTC. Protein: CASSDSDRVGYTF.